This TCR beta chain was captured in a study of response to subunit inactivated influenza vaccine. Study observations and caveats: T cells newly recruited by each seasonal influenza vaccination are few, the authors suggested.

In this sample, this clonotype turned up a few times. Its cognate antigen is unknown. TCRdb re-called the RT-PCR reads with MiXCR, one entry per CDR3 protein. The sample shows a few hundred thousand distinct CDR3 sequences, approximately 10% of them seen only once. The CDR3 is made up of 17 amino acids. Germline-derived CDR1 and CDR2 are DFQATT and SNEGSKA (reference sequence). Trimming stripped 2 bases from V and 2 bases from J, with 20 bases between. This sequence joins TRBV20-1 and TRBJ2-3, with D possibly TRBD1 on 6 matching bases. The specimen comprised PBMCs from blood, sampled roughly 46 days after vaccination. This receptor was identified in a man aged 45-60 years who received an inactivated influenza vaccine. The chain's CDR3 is CSARLRDYRAFTDTQYF. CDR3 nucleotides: TGCAGTGCTAGACTACGAGATTACAGGGCTTTCACAGATACGCAGTATTTT.